A selection of T cell receptor beta chains follows, all from one sample in a study of identifying expanded T cells in peripheral blood. Using immunoSEQ multiplex PCR, the repertoire was profiled, and TCRdb retains in-frame clones only, with some absent. The data hold about 130,000 clones, with 86% observed a single time. Sequencing input: blood. The origin of the receptors is a person aged 18 to 75 in good health. Each CDR3 is given with its conserved first and last residue. A D gene is named only where the DNA matches it firmly. Only part of the rows carry a size: once, few, many, or a class if the clone is expanded.

clone_size: once
j_call: TRBJ1-1
v_call: TRBV19
d_call: -
cdr3_nt: TGTGCCAGTAGTTCCCTGAAAATTCAGCCTGAAGCTTTCTTT
cdr3_aa: CASSSLKIQPEAFF

clone_size: -
j_call: TRBJ1-1
v_call: TRBV5-1
d_call: TRBD1
cdr3_nt: TGCGCCAGCAGTTACGACAGGGACACTGAAGCTTTCTTT
cdr3_aa: CASSYDRDTEAFF

clone_size: -
j_call: TRBJ2-2
v_call: TRBV19
d_call: TRBD1
cdr3_nt: TGTGCCAGCACCTCGGGGACAGGGACGAACACCGGGGAGCTGTTTTTT
cdr3_aa: CASTSGTGTNTGELFF

clone_size: once
j_call: TRBJ1-5
v_call: TRBV7-9
d_call: -
cdr3_nt: TGTGCCAGCAGCTTAGCGACCCTGGGCAATCAGCCCCAGCATTTT
cdr3_aa: CASSLATLGNQPQHF

clone_size: -
j_call: TRBJ2-1
v_call: TRBV28
d_call: TRBD2
cdr3_nt: TGTGCCAGCAGTCCCTCTCCGGGCGGGAGGGGGAGGAATGAGCAGTTCTTC
cdr3_aa: CASSPSPGGRGRNEQFF

clone_size: -
j_call: TRBJ1-4
v_call: TRBV10-3
d_call: TRBD1
cdr3_nt: TGTGCCATCAGTACAGGGGAACGGGAAAAACTGTTTTTT
cdr3_aa: CAISTGEREKLFF

clone_size: -
j_call: TRBJ2-7
v_call: TRBV4-1
d_call: TRBD1
cdr3_nt: TGCGCCAGCGCAACACTCCCGGGACAGGGGGGTTCCTACGAGCAGTACTTC
cdr3_aa: CASATLPGQGGSYEQYF

clone_size: -
j_call: TRBJ2-1
v_call: TRBV6-1
d_call: TRBD1
cdr3_nt: TGTGCCAGCAGATTACAGGGGGCGGTAAATGAGCAGTTCTTC
cdr3_aa: CASRLQGAVNEQFF

clone_size: -
j_call: TRBJ2-2
v_call: TRBV18
d_call: -
cdr3_nt: TGTGCCAGCTCACCACCGGTGCAAGGAAGAGGGGAGCTGTTTTTT
cdr3_aa: CASSPPVQGRGELFF

clone_size: -
j_call: TRBJ1-1
v_call: TRBV2
d_call: -
cdr3_nt: TGTGCCAGCAGTAGCCGGGGGCCGGGGACTGAAGCTTTCTTT
cdr3_aa: CASSSRGPGTEAFF

clone_size: -
j_call: TRBJ1-3
v_call: TRBV28
d_call: TRBD1
cdr3_nt: TGTGCCAGCAACACTGGACAGGTCGTTCGAAACACCATATATTTT
cdr3_aa: CASNTGQVVRNTIYF

clone_size: -
j_call: TRBJ2-1
v_call: TRBV9
d_call: -
cdr3_nt: TGTGCCAGCAGCGTAGTGGCCCGCCCCTACAATGAGCAGTTCTTC
cdr3_aa: CASSVVARPYNEQFF

clone_size: -
j_call: TRBJ2-5
v_call: TRBV6-6
d_call: -
cdr3_nt: TGTGCCAGCAGACCCTACAGAGTCCAAGAGACCCAGTACTTC
cdr3_aa: CASRPYRVQETQYF

clone_size: -
j_call: TRBJ2-4
v_call: TRBV5-1
d_call: -
cdr3_nt: TGCGCCAGCAGCCCAAAAAACATTCAGTACTTC
cdr3_aa: CASSPKNIQYF

clone_size: -
j_call: TRBJ1-2
v_call: TRBV15
d_call: -
cdr3_nt: TGTGCCACCAGCAGACCCCGGGGGGGGCTCGACTATGGCTACACCTTC
cdr3_aa: CATSRPRGGLDYGYTF

clone_size: -
j_call: TRBJ2-3
v_call: TRBV28
d_call: TRBD2
cdr3_nt: TGTGCCAGCAGTTTAGGGACTAGGGGTACAGATACGCAGTATTTT
cdr3_aa: CASSLGTRGTDTQYF

clone_size: -
j_call: TRBJ1-1
v_call: TRBV6-1
d_call: TRBD1
cdr3_nt: TGTGCCAGCAGTGCTCTGACAGGGGGGAATTCGGACTCCCCTGAAGCTTTCTTT
cdr3_aa: CASSALTGGNSDSPEAFF

clone_size: -
j_call: TRBJ1-4
v_call: TRBV28
d_call: -
cdr3_nt: TGTGCCAGCAGTCCGCCCGGACAGTCTTCCGAAAAACTGTTTTTT
cdr3_aa: CASSPPGQSSEKLFF

clone_size: -
j_call: TRBJ2-1
v_call: TRBV20-1
d_call: -
cdr3_nt: TGCAGTGCTAGAGATCCGGGGGAGCAGTTCTTC
cdr3_aa: CSARDPGEQFF

clone_size: -
j_call: TRBJ2-1
v_call: TRBV30
d_call: TRBD1
cdr3_nt: TGTGCCTGGAGTGGGTACAGGGGGTGGAATGAGCAGTTCTTC
cdr3_aa: CAWSGYRGWNEQFF

clone_size: -
j_call: TRBJ2-2
v_call: TRBV2
d_call: TRBD1
cdr3_nt: TGTGCCAGCAGGAAGGACAGGGGCAACACCGGGGAGCTGTTTTTT
cdr3_aa: CASRKDRGNTGELFF

clone_size: -
j_call: TRBJ1-6
v_call: TRBV7-9
d_call: -
cdr3_nt: TGTGCCAGCAGATACGTAGATTCACCCCTCCACTTT
cdr3_aa: CASRYVDSPLHF

clone_size: -
j_call: TRBJ2-2
v_call: TRBV7-9
d_call: -
cdr3_nt: TGTGCCAGCAGCTTCGGGCAGTCGAACACCGGGGAGCTGTTTTTT
cdr3_aa: CASSFGQSNTGELFF

clone_size: -
j_call: TRBJ2-7
v_call: TRBV7-9
d_call: TRBD1
cdr3_nt: TGTGCCAGCAGCCCTTTTGGGACAGGGGGCTCCTACGAGCAGTACTTC
cdr3_aa: CASSPFGTGGSYEQYF

clone_size: -
j_call: TRBJ2-5
v_call: TRBV14
d_call: TRBD2
cdr3_nt: TGTGCCAGCAGCCAAGGCCTAGCGGGGGGGCAGAAGACCCAGTACTTC
cdr3_aa: CASSQGLAGGQKTQYF

clone_size: once
j_call: TRBJ2-3
v_call: TRBV10-3
d_call: TRBD2
cdr3_nt: TGTGCCATCAGTGGGGGGGAGACTAGCGGGAGGGCAGATACGCAGTATTTT
cdr3_aa: CAISGGETSGRADTQYF

clone_size: -
j_call: TRBJ2-5
v_call: TRBV19
d_call: TRBD2
cdr3_nt: TGTGCCAGTAGTATACCCGGACTAGCGGGAGGGGAGACCCAGTACTTC
cdr3_aa: CASSIPGLAGGETQYF

clone_size: -
j_call: TRBJ1-5
v_call: TRBV6-5
d_call: -
cdr3_nt: TGTGCCAGCGGGGAAGGGGCAGGGGCGTTTCAGCCCCAGCATTTT
cdr3_aa: CASGEGAGAFQPQHF

clone_size: -
j_call: TRBJ2-2
v_call: TRBV9
d_call: -
cdr3_nt: TGTGCCAGCAGCGTAGACATAAACACCGGGGAGCTGTTTTTT
cdr3_aa: CASSVDINTGELFF

clone_size: -
j_call: TRBJ1-1
v_call: TRBV7-2
d_call: -
cdr3_nt: TGTGCCAGCAGCTTGGGAGGCGGGAACACTGAAGCTTTCTTT
cdr3_aa: CASSLGGGNTEAFF

clone_size: -
j_call: TRBJ1-2
v_call: TRBV9
d_call: -
cdr3_nt: TGTGCCAGCAGCGTCCCCGGGACCCCCTACTATGGCTACACCTTC
cdr3_aa: CASSVPGTPYYGYTF

clone_size: -
j_call: TRBJ2-7
v_call: TRBV6-5
d_call: -
cdr3_nt: TGTGCCAGCATGATTCAAGGGACGGCCTACGAGCAGTACTTC
cdr3_aa: CASMIQGTAYEQYF

clone_size: once
j_call: TRBJ2-7
v_call: TRBV9
d_call: TRBD1
cdr3_nt: TGTGCCAGCAGTCGACAGGGTTCGGGTTACGAGCAGTACTTC
cdr3_aa: CASSRQGSGYEQYF

clone_size: -
j_call: TRBJ2-7
v_call: TRBV5-1
d_call: TRBD2
cdr3_nt: TGCGCCAGCACCCTTGAGGGTTGGACTAGCGGGGCCTACGAGCAGTACTTC
cdr3_aa: CASTLEGWTSGAYEQYF

clone_size: -
j_call: TRBJ2-1
v_call: TRBV6-5
d_call: TRBD2
cdr3_nt: TGTGCCAGCAGTTACTCAGCGGGGTCCGACAATGAGCAGTTCTTC
cdr3_aa: CASSYSAGSDNEQFF

clone_size: -
j_call: TRBJ2-3
v_call: TRBV29-1
d_call: TRBD1
cdr3_nt: TGCAGCGTTGATTCCTACAGGGGGAGCACAGATACGCAGTATTTT
cdr3_aa: CSVDSYRGSTDTQYF

clone_size: -
j_call: TRBJ2-4
v_call: TRBV7-9
d_call: -
cdr3_nt: TGTGCCCATACCCAGTTGGGGTTGGACATTCAGTACTTC
cdr3_aa: CAHTQLGLDIQYF

clone_size: -
j_call: TRBJ2-7
v_call: TRBV7-9
d_call: TRBD1
cdr3_nt: TGTGCCAGCAGCTTTGGGACAGGGGGCTACGAGCAGTACTTC
cdr3_aa: CASSFGTGGYEQYF

clone_size: few
j_call: TRBJ2-2
v_call: TRBV5-3
d_call: -
cdr3_nt: TGTGCCAGAAGCTTAATTGTGCAGGGAGCCGGGGAGCTGTTTTTT
cdr3_aa: CARSLIVQGAGELFF

clone_size: once
j_call: TRBJ1-3
v_call: TRBV6-1
d_call: -
cdr3_nt: TGTGCCAGCAGTGAAGGGGTTGGGACTGGAAACACCATATATTTT
cdr3_aa: CASSEGVGTGNTIYF

clone_size: -
j_call: TRBJ2-5
v_call: TRBV30
d_call: TRBD1
cdr3_nt: TGTGCCTGGAGTCCCGGGACAGAAGAGACCCAGTACTTC
cdr3_aa: CAWSPGTEETQYF

clone_size: -
j_call: TRBJ2-3
v_call: TRBV5-1
d_call: TRBD1
cdr3_nt: TGCGCCAGCAGCTTAGGGACAGGCATAGATACGCAGTATTTT
cdr3_aa: CASSLGTGIDTQYF

clone_size: -
j_call: TRBJ2-3
v_call: TRBV2
d_call: -
cdr3_nt: TGTGCCAGCAGTGAGCTGGTAAGCACAGATACGCAGTATTTT
cdr3_aa: CASSELVSTDTQYF

clone_size: -
j_call: TRBJ1-2
v_call: TRBV7-2
d_call: TRBD1
cdr3_nt: TGTGCCAGCAGCTTACCCGGGACAGCTACGGGCTACACCTTC
cdr3_aa: CASSLPGTATGYTF

clone_size: few
j_call: TRBJ2-5
v_call: TRBV5-1
d_call: -
cdr3_nt: TGCGCCAGCAGCTTGGTTCCCACAGGGTCGGCCGAGACCCAGTACTTC
cdr3_aa: CASSLVPTGSAETQYF

clone_size: -
j_call: TRBJ2-1
v_call: TRBV7-2
d_call: -
cdr3_nt: TGTGCCAGCAGCAAGACAGGGAGGGACTACAATGAGCAGTTCTTC
cdr3_aa: CASSKTGRDYNEQFF

clone_size: -
j_call: TRBJ2-7
v_call: TRBV28
d_call: -
cdr3_nt: TGTGCCAGCAGTTTAACAGCCTACGAGCAGTACTTC
cdr3_aa: CASSLTAYEQYF

clone_size: -
j_call: TRBJ1-2
v_call: TRBV27
d_call: -
cdr3_nt: TGTGCCAGCACCGATTTTAAGGGCGGAGGTATCCTCTATGGCTACACCTTC
cdr3_aa: CASTDFKGGGILYGYTF

clone_size: -
j_call: TRBJ2-3
v_call: TRBV11-1
d_call: -
cdr3_nt: TGTGCCAGCAGTCCCTCGGTAGATACGCAGTATTTT
cdr3_aa: CASSPSVDTQYF

clone_size: once
j_call: TRBJ2-1
v_call: TRBV7-3
d_call: -
cdr3_nt: TGTGCCAGCAGCTTCTCTACAGGGCCCTACAATGAGCAGTTCTTC
cdr3_aa: CASSFSTGPYNEQFF

clone_size: -
j_call: TRBJ2-1
v_call: TRBV5-1
d_call: TRBD2
cdr3_nt: TGCGCCAGCAGCTTGGAACTAGCGGGGAACAATGAGCAGTTCTTC
cdr3_aa: CASSLELAGNNEQFF

clone_size: -
j_call: TRBJ1-5
v_call: TRBV30
d_call: -
cdr3_nt: TGTGCCTGGAGTGTACGAGGGTACAATCAGCCCCAGCATTTT
cdr3_aa: CAWSVRGYNQPQHF

clone_size: -
j_call: TRBJ2-3
v_call: TRBV7-2
d_call: -
cdr3_nt: TGTGCCAGCAGCTTAGGAACTGGCTCCTTCACAGATACGCAGTATTTT
cdr3_aa: CASSLGTGSFTDTQYF

clone_size: -
j_call: TRBJ1-1
v_call: TRBV19
d_call: -
cdr3_nt: TGTGCCAGTTCAACAGGGAACAATGCGAACACTGAAGCTTTCTTT
cdr3_aa: CASSTGNNANTEAFF

clone_size: once
j_call: TRBJ1-2
v_call: TRBV5-1
d_call: TRBD1
cdr3_nt: TGCGCCAGCAGCTTGGGGACAGGAGAGCGCTACACCTTC
cdr3_aa: CASSLGTGERYTF